The subject of this entry is one T cell receptor (beta chain). Germline assignment: CDR1 MGHRA and CDR2 YSYEKL. V dropped 0 bases and J dropped 3; count of bases not matched to a gene: 7. This CDR3 has 16 amino acids. Data came from immunoSEQ multiplex PCR; TCRdb stores just in-frame clones and leaves some out. Of about 110,000 clones in the sample, around 93% were seen once. These data come from a study of T cell responses to AZD1222 COVID-19 vaccine. The source was peripheral blood, collected 28 days after the second AZD1222 dose. The rearrangement joins TRBV4-1 to TRBJ2-7, with 8 bases identical to TRBD2. The receptor's source is an adult who received the AZD1222 COVID-19 vaccine. In nucleotides, the CDR3 is TGCGCCAGCAGCCAAGACCCCCGGACTAGCTTCTACGAGCAGTACTTC. It specifies CASSQDPRTSFYEQYF.